Listed here are 13 T cell receptor beta chains from one sample, sequenced in a study of T cell responses to AZD1222 COVID-19 vaccine. Some clones are missing from TCRdb's copy, which holds only in-frame ones; the method was immunoSEQ multiplex PCR. The sample has 90,000 or so clones; around 91% are singletons. Sequenced here: peripheral blood, sampled 28 days after the second AZD1222 dose. These receptors all come from an adult who received the AZD1222 COVID-19 vaccine.

The CDR3 nucleotides read TGTGCCAGCAGAACAGAAATTATCACTGAAGCTTTCTTT. It translates to CASRTEIITEAFF. V is TRBV6-1 and J is TRBJ1-1; D call uncertain. Germline values: CDR1 MNHNS, CDR2 SASEGT. V shed 6 bases and J shed 4 bases, with 12 bases lying between them. The CDR3 loop spans 13 amino acids.

This clone was recorded a few times. The J gene is TRBJ2-4, the V gene TRBV27, with no clear D. The CDR3 has 15 residues. CDR1 is MNHEY and CDR2 is SMNVEV in the germline V gene (reference sequence). Trimming removed 6 bases from V and 0 bases from J, with 12 bases in between. The CDR3 spells CASSPGVLAKNIQYF. CDR3 sequence (DNA): TGTGCCAGCAGCCCAGGAGTACTAGCCAAAAACATTCAGTACTTC.

This clone has more than one count but fewer than ten. This chain's CDR3 is CASSPLKGRETQYF. In DNA, the CDR3 is TGTGCCAGCAGCCCCTTAAAGGGCCGGGAGACCCAGTACTTC. The chain has TRBV11-2 and TRBJ2-5; D gene ambiguous. V was shortened by 5 bases and J by 5 bases, with 15 bases between the two germline ends. The CDR3 contains 14 residues. Germline CDR1 is SGHAT and CDR2 is FQNNGV.

This rearrangement joins TRBV19 to TRBJ2-1; D assignment may be TRBD1 or TRBD2 (6 bases each). This CDR3 is 14 amino acids long. V lost 6 bases and J 3 bases, leaving 12 bases between the germline ends. Germline V lookup: CDR1 LNHDA, CDR2 SQIVND (reference sequence). Written as DNA, the CDR3 is TGTGCCAGTAGAAAAGGGGGACTCTACAATGAGCAGTTCTTC. It yields the protein CASRKGGLYNEQFF.

This chain uses TRBV19 with TRBJ2-1; D is unclear. V was cut by 1 base and J by 8 bases, with 15 bases left in between. Looked up from germline, CDR1 is LNHDA and CDR2 is SQIVND (reference sequence). CDR3 length: 15 amino acids. The CDR3 region is CASSIGTELGDEQFF. The CDR3 nucleotides read TGTGCCAGTAGTATAGGGACGGAACTCGGCGATGAGCAGTTCTTC.

The gene calls are TRBV5-4 and TRBJ2-6; no clear D gene. Germline loops: CDR1 SGHNT, CDR2 YYREEE (reference sequence). V was cut by 0 bases and J by 0 bases, with 16 bases left in between. This CDR3 contains 19 residues. In DNA, the CDR3 is TGTGCCAGCAGCTTGGACCGGGCAGGAAGTATCTCTGGGGCCAACGTCCTGACTTTC. The encoded protein is CASSLDRAGSISGANVLTF.

The rearrangement links TRBV14 to TRBJ2-4; no firm D call. Deletions cut 4 bases from V and 6 bases from J, with 13 bases between. Germline values: CDR1 SGHDN, CDR2 FVKESK. This CDR3 contains 14 residues. Written as DNA, the CDR3 is TGTGCCAGCAGCCTCGGTGCTTCCTCAAACATTCAGTACTTC. Its protein is CASSLGASSNIQYF.

The V and J genes are TRBV6-2 or TRBV6-3 and TRBJ2-7, with 8 bases lining up with TRBD2. Germline assignment: CDR1 MNHEY and CDR2 SVGEGT. This CDR3 is 15 amino acids long. Trimming at V came to 4 bases and at J to 3 bases, leaving 8 bases not matched to a gene. Here the CDR3 DNA reads TGTGCCAGCAGTTTGCTTAGCGGGACTCTCTACGAGCAGTACTTC. The encoded protein is CASSLLSGTLYEQYF.

V is TRBV3-1 (or the pseudogene TRBV3-2) and J is TRBJ2-5; 11 bases agree with TRBD2. The CDR3 has 16 residues. The V segment lost 4 bases and the J segment 7 bases; nucleotides outside the gene matches: 11. Germline V CDR1 and CDR2: LGHDT, YNNKEL (reference sequence). Here the CDR3 DNA reads TGTGCCAGCAGCCCGACTAGCGGGGACCCGAGTCGGACCCAGTACTTC. Its protein product is CASSPTSGDPSRTQYF.

The chain joins TRBV6-5 to TRBJ2-5, with unresolved D. CDR3 length equals 13 residues. Deletions cut 4 bases from V and 1 base from J, with 7 bases between. Per germline, CDR1 MNHEY and CDR2 SVGAGI. The CDR3 bases are TGTGCCAGCAGTTCCGGACCCCAAGAGACCCAGTACTTC. This gives the protein CASSSGPQETQYF.

Comment on this clone: The same CDR3 arises from other DNA sequences in this sample as well. V gene TRBV5-1 combines with J gene TRBJ2-3; D may be TRBD1 (6 bases). Germline V lookup: CDR1 SGHRS, CDR2 YFSETQ. Trimming took 2 bases from V and 2 from J, leaving 12 bases between them. The CDR3 sequence is 15 residues long. Written as DNA, the CDR3 is TGCGCCAGCAGCTTCGGACAGACAAACACAGATACGCAGTATTTT. Encoded protein: CASSFGQTNTDTQYF.

In its sample, this clone was seen once. V is TRBV27 and J is TRBJ2-1; D is perhaps TRBD2 (5 bases). Germline assignment: CDR1 MNHEY and CDR2 SMNVEV (reference sequence). The length of the CDR3 is 16 residues. Trimming shortened V by 7 bases and J by 3 bases, and 19 bases separated the two germline ends. The CDR3 here is CASTVAWNRLYNEQFF. The CDR3 DNA reads as TGTGCCAGCACCGTAGCGTGGAACCGGCTCTACAATGAGCAGTTCTTC.

The chain is built from TRBV5-1 and TRBJ2-3, with unresolved D. Deletions cut 1 base from V and 2 bases from J, with 14 bases between. The CDR3 extends over 16 amino acids. CDR1 is SGHRS and CDR2 is YFSETQ in the germline V gene. CDR3 sequence: CASSLLADGNTDTQYF. Written as DNA, the CDR3 is TGCGCCAGCAGCTTGTTGGCTGACGGAAACACAGATACGCAGTATTTT.